A selection of T cell receptor beta chains follows, all from one sample in a study of pediatric ulcerative colitis. The protocol was immunoSEQ multiplex PCR, while the TCRdb copy is restricted to in-frame clones and leaves out a portion. The sample has under 6,000 clones, 70% to 90% seen once. Sequencing was performed on blood. The source of these receptors is a boy younger than 18 with mild ulcerative colitis. The CDR3 runs from the conserved cysteine through the conserved F or W. A D gene is named only where the DNA matches it firmly. Clone size is given for some rows only: seen once, a few or many times, or a class if the clone is expanded.

DNA	CDR3	J	V	size	D
TGCGCCAGCAGCCAGCTCCGGGACACTGACCCGGAGACCCAGTACTTC	CASSQLRDTDPETQYF	TRBJ2-5	TRBV4-1	-	-
TGTGCCAGCAGCCAGGCACCTCCGGGACAGGGGGGGGAAAAACTGTTTTTT	CASSQAPPGQGGEKLFF	TRBJ1-4	TRBV4-2	-	TRBD1
TGTGCCAGCAGCTCTTTCCGGGACAGGGGGTTGCGTGGCTACACCTTC	CASSSFRDRGLRGYTF	TRBJ1-2	TRBV5-6	-	TRBD1
TGTGCCAGCAGTATTAGAAGGGAGCCATTCAATGAGCAGTTCTTC	CASSIRREPFNEQFF	TRBJ2-1	TRBV28	-	-
TGTGCCAGCAGCCCGACTAGCGGCACCGGGGAGCTGTTTTTT	CASSPTSGTGELFF	TRBJ2-2	TRBV7-3	-	TRBD2
TGTGCCAGAACAGATACGCAGTATTTT	CARTDTQYF	TRBJ2-3	TRBV27	once	-
TGTGCCAGCTCAACGGTCACAGGGGCGAACACTGAAGCTTTCTTT	CASSTVTGANTEAFF	TRBJ1-1	TRBV18	-	TRBD1
TGTGCCACCAACCCGGGGAACAACTACGAGCAGTACTTC	CATNPGNNYEQYF	TRBJ2-7	TRBV10-3	-	-
TGTGCCAGTAGTATGGAGGGTTTCAGGGCCCAGCATTTT	CASSMEGFRAQHF	TRBJ1-5	TRBV19	-	-
TGTGCCAGCAGTGAACATCTCTCTGGTGGAAACACCATATATTTT	CASSEHLSGGNTIYF	TRBJ1-3	TRBV6-1	-	-
TGTGCCAGCAGTGCGGGATACGAGCAGTACTTC	CASSAGYEQYF	TRBJ2-7	TRBV2	-	-
TGTGCCAGCAGCTACCAGGGACGCCAAGAGACCCAGTACTTC	CASSYQGRQETQYF	TRBJ2-5	TRBV7-9	-	-